The 14 T cell receptor beta chains presented below share a single source sample, sequenced in a study of vaccination effects on CD4 cells after COVID-19. Sequenced by immunoSEQ multiplex PCR; TCRdb stores in-frame clones only, minus some. The sample consists of 66,000 or so clones, around 70% of them appearing once. Cells that had been cultured for roughly eleven days were the source of isolated CD4+ T cells. Of the BNT162b2 and mRNA-1273 vaccines, participants received two doses of one or the other. Their recognized antigens are unknown. Sequencing was performed on CD4+ T cells from PBMCs cultured without peptide, taken after COVID-19 vaccination. The source of these receptors is a human donor who received a COVID-19 vaccine.

The V and J genes are TRBV7-2 and TRBJ2-3; TRBD2 aligns across 9 bases. Germline lookup yields CDR1 SGHTA and CDR2 FQGNSA. V shed 5 bases, J shed 2 bases, and the junction held 5 bases outside the gene matches. There are 15 residues in the CDR3. CDR3 sequence reads: CASSTQRGDTDTQYF. In nucleotides, the CDR3 is TGTGCCAGCAGCACCCAGCGGGGGGACACAGATACGCAGTATTTT.

This chain uses TRBV7-9 with TRBJ1-2; D perhaps matches TRBD1 (5 bases). This CDR3 has 15 amino acids. V was clipped by 5 bases and J by 3 bases, with 16 bases between them. Germline CDR1 and CDR2: SEHNR and FQNEAQ (reference sequence). The CDR3 loop is CASSRGGIADYGYTF. The CDR3 coding sequence is TGTGCCAGCAGCCGCGGGGGAATCGCCGACTATGGCTACACCTTC.

The chain employs TRBV6-2 or TRBV6-3 and TRBJ2-3; 8 nucleotides align to TRBD2. With 0 bases clipped from V and 0 bases from J, the junction kept 5 bases outside the gene matches. The length of the CDR3 is 17 residues. Germline assignment: CDR1 MNHEY and CDR2 SVGEGT. CDR3 sequence: CASSYSLSGGSTDTQYF. In DNA, the CDR3 is TGTGCCAGCAGTTACTCATTAAGCGGGGGAAGCACAGATACGCAGTATTTT.

The gene calls are TRBV21-1 and TRBJ2-7; the D call TRBD1 from the table was never checked on the DNA. TRBV21-1 is a recognized pseudogene. The CDR3 has 15 residues. CDR3 bases: TGTGCCAGCAGCAAAGTGAGGTACAGGCCCTACGAGCAGTACGTC. Protein product: CASSKVRYRPYEQYV.

This sequence joins TRBV6-1 and TRBJ1-6; weak D call: TRBD1 (6 bases). The V gene lost 5 bases and the J gene lost 7 bases, with 12 bases spanning the gap. Germline-derived CDR1 and CDR2 are MNHNS and SASEGT. The CDR3 has 14 amino acids. CDR3 sequence: CASSWGPRNSPLHF. CDR3 sequence (DNA): TGTGCCAGCAGTTGGGGGCCCAGGAATTCACCCCTCCACTTT.

The chain combines TRBV5-8 with TRBJ1-2, with 10 bases aligning to TRBD1. Germline-derived CDR1 and CDR2 are SGHTS and YDEGEE. There are 15 residues in the CDR3. The V gene end was trimmed by 3 bases and the J gene end by 6 bases; junction bases not matched to a gene: 8. The CDR3 region is CASSSGQGLTDGYTF. The CDR3 bases are TGTGCCAGCAGCTCGGGACAGGGGTTAACGGATGGCTACACCTTC.

The chain carries TRBV11-3 and TRBJ2-5; D uncertain. Germline loops: CDR1 SGHNT, CDR2 YENEEA. The CDR3 is made up of 14 amino acids. Between the trimmed V and J ends, which lost 5 bases and 2 bases, there was a span of 12 bases. The CDR3 region has the DNA TGTGCCAGCAGCCGAGACCCGGGTCAAGAGACCCAGTACTTC. This translates into CASSRDPGQETQYF. The variable domain in full, completed from reference TRBV11-3 and TRBJ2-5, reads EAGVVQSPRYKIIEKKQPVAFWCNPISGHNTLYWYLQNLGQGPELLIRYENEEAVDDSQLPKDRFSAERLKGVDSTLKIQPAELGDSAVYLCASSRDPGQETQYFGPGTRLLVL.

V and J are TRBV5-1 and TRBJ1-3; 10 nucleotides line up with TRBD1. CDR3 length: 15 amino acids. Germline CDR1 reads SGHRS; CDR2 reads YFSETQ. The trim removed 0 bases at V and 5 bases at J, leaving 2 bases unmatched. The CDR3 protein is CASSLAGQGRNTIYF. The CDR3 coding sequence is TGCGCCAGCAGCTTGGCGGGACAGGGGAGAAACACCATATATTTT. Filled out from reference TRBV5-1 and TRBJ1-3, the complete variable domain reads KAGVTQTPRYLIKTRGQQVTLSCSPISGHRSVSWYQQTPGQGLQFLFEYFSETQRNKGNFPGRFSGRQFSNSRSEMNVSTLELGDSALYLCASSLAGQGRNTIYFGEGSWLTVV.

V usage is TRBV5-1 and J usage is TRBJ2-3; D not resolved. V was cut by 4 bases and J by 2 bases, with 11 bases left in between. Germline CDR1 and CDR2: SGHRS and YFSETQ. There are 14 residues in the CDR3. The CDR3 reads CASSLRVPTDTQYF. The DNA for the CDR3 is TGCGCCAGCAGCCTCCGGGTCCCCACAGATACGCAGTATTTT.

The rearrangement uses TRBV5-1 and TRBJ2-7; D is perhaps TRBD1 or TRBD2 (7 bases each). The germline V gene has CDR1 SGHRS and CDR2 YFSETQ. The V end was cut by 4 bases, the J end by 6 bases, with 17 bases between. The length of the CDR3 is 14 residues. The CDR3 here is CASSQQGGLSEQYV. In DNA form, the CDR3 reads TGCGCCAGCAGCCAGCAGGGGGGGTTGTCCGAGCAGTACGTC.

By share, this clone counts as medium-sized. The chain has TRBV18 and TRBJ1-2; no reliable D call. Germline V lookup: CDR1 KGHSH, CDR2 LQKENI. Trimming shortened V by 2 bases and J by 8 bases, and 6 bases separated the two germline ends. This CDR3 is built from 11 residues. CDR3: CASSPGSGYTF. The CDR3 nucleotides are TGTGCCAGCTCACCAGGGAGCGGCTACACCTTC.

J is TRBJ2-3 and V is TRBV19, with TRBD2 as a possible D gene (6 bases). The ends were cut back, 6 bases at V and 2 bases at J, with 15 bases in the middle. The CDR3 is made up of 15 amino acids. Germline assignment: CDR1 LNHDA and CDR2 SQIVND (reference sequence). The CDR3 DNA reads TGTGCCAGTAGACCTGGACTATACGCCACAGATACGCAGTATTTT. Protein: CASRPGLYATDTQYF.

This chain connects TRBV7-2 to TRBJ1-6, with TRBD1 as a possible D gene (6 bases). The CDR3 totals 14 residues. The V end was cut by 4 bases, the J end by 7 bases, with 11 bases between. The V gene's germline CDR1 is SGHTA and CDR2 FQGNSA. The CDR3 bases are TGTGCCAGCAGCTGGCAGGGGACGAATTCACCCCTCCACTTT. It translates to CASSWQGTNSPLHF.

This chain joins TRBV19 and TRBJ2-3; D might be TRBD1 (6 bases). V lost 6 bases and J 14 bases, leaving 18 bases between the germline ends. The CDR3 is 12 amino acids. Germline loops: CDR1 LNHDA, CDR2 SQIVND (reference sequence). CDR3 in amino acids: CASSPVVPTGYF. The CDR3 DNA is TGTGCCAGTAGCCCAGTGGTCCCGACAGGGTATTTT.